This TCR beta chain was captured by sequencing in a study of regulatory T cells in long-lasting Graves disease. Indicated time point: newly diagnosed GD, antithyroid drugs for less than 3 months. PBMCs were the source of the RNA used for TCR sequencing. American Thyroid Association guidelines defined Graves' disease diagnosis. Libraries of TCR beta came from iRepertoire HTBI primers plus Arm-PCR of CDR3 regions. Using its own MiXCR run on the multiplex PCR reads, TCRdb lists one record per CDR3 protein. The repertoire holds roughly 320,000 distinct CDR3 sequences, with over 15% as singletons. The CDR3 is 13 residues long. Looked up from germline, CDR1 is SNHLY and CDR2 is FYNNEI. V gave up 7 bases and J gave up 4 bases, with 13 bases separating them. This clonotype was detected many times. The data also belong to a second study, concerning T cells in Graves' hyperthyroidism and ophthalmopathy.

The chain joins TRBV2 to TRBJ1-1; D is unclear. The material was peripheral blood mononuclear cells (PBMCs), obtained at new diagnosis, from a patient treated with antithyroid drugs. The receptor was isolated from a man in his forties with Graves disease. The DNA of the CDR3 is TGTGCCAGCACGGGAGGTGGAGGCACTGAAGCTTTCTTT. It translates to CASTGGGGTEAFF.